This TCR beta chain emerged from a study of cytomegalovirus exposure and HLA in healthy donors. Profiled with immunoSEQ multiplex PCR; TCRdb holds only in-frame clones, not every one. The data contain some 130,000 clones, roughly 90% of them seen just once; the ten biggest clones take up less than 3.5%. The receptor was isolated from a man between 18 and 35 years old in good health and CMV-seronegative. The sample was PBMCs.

CDR3 residues: CASSLGTENEQFF. The CDR3 coding sequence is TGCGCCAGCAGCTTAGGGACAGAGAATGAGCAGTTCTTC. The chain uses TRBV5-1 and TRBJ2-1; 7 bases fit TRBD1. Germline V gene lookup returns CDR1 SGHRS and CDR2 YFSETQ. J lost 7 bases, V lost 2 bases, and 3 bases had no gene match. The CDR3 has 13 residues.